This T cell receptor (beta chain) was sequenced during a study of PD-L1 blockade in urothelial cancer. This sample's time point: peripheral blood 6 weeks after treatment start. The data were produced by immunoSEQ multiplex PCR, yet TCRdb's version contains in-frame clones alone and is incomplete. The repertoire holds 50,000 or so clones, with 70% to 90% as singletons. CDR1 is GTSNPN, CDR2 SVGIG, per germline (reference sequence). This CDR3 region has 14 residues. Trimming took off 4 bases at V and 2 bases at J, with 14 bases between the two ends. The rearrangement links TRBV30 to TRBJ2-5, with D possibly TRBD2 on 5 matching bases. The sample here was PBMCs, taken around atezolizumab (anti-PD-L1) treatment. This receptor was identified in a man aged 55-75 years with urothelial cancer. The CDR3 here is CAWTPGRLQETQYF. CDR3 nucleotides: TGTGCCTGGACCCCGGGAAGGCTTCAAGAGACCCAGTACTTC.